This T cell receptor beta chain was captured in a study of Tregs in tolerant kidney transplant recipients. On this clone: As yet, its antigen is unknown.

Notes on the study in general: Activated donor B cell expansion appeared to reveal the most relevant donor-specific TCRbeta repertoire. No direct test of biological reproducibility was done here. Findings come from small patient numbers and require larger validation.

Germline values: CDR1 WSHSY, CDR2 SAAADI. Between the trimmed V and J ends, which lost 3 bases and 16 bases, there was a span of 19 bases. This CDR3 region has 13 residues. The data were produced by immunoSEQ multiplex PCR, yet TCRdb's version contains in-frame clones alone and is incomplete. Altogether 75,000 to 80,000 clones are present, approximately 90% being singletons, with the ten largest covering roughly 0.35%. The specimen comprised Tregs from blood, sampled before the transplant. This TCR was sampled from a human donor who received a combined kidney and bone marrow transplant. The V and J genes are TRBV10-2 and TRBJ1-5; no clear D gene. CDR3 protein: CASSDGVRGRPHF. The CDR3, as DNA: TGCGCCAGCAGTGATGGGGTTCGGGGAAGGCCACATTTT.